These 27 T cell receptor beta chains share one sample of origin, sequenced in a study of beta chain features in type 1 diabetes. Overall study findings and caveats: Shortening that was moderate but significant affected the TCRB CDR3s of Type 1 diabetes patients in all four CD4+ subsets.

No antigen is known for these receptors. Expressed TCRB transcripts were sequenced, since all the RNA that had been isolated was reverse transcribed. The table came from immunoSEQ multiplex PCR; TCRdb's copy has only in-frame clones and leaves some out. The sample has under 20,000 clones, about three quarters seen once. The sequenced material came from Tregs from blood. These receptors all come from a man aged 25 to 45 with type 1 diabetes.

This clone turned up a few times. The V gene is TRBV7-9, the J gene TRBJ2-1; 11 bases are a match to TRBD2. Looked up from germline, CDR1 is SEHNR and CDR2 is FQNEAQ (reference sequence). Trimming cost V 5 bases and J 1 base; bases outside gene matches: 13. This CDR3 has 19 residues. CDR3: CASSRGLGASGRSYNEQFF. CDR3 bases: TGTGCCAGCAGCCGGGGTTTGGGGGCTAGCGGGAGGTCCTACAATGAGCAGTTCTTC.

J is TRBJ2-1 and V is TRBV7-7; TRBD2 matches at 7 bases. This CDR3 is 15 amino acids long. Per germline, CDR1 SSHAT and CDR2 FNYEAQ (reference sequence). CDR3 bases: TGTGCTAGCTCCCGGGGGGTGAGCTCCTACAATGAGCAGTTCTTC. Protein: CASSRGVSSYNEQFF.

The chain has TRBV7-9 and TRBJ1-5; 9 bases match TRBD1. Germline V lookup: CDR1 SEHNR, CDR2 FQNEAQ (reference sequence). The CDR3 length is 17 residues. With V trimmed by 3 bases and J by 2 bases, 8 bases remained unmatched. This CDR3 is CASSFGPDRGGNQPQHF. Here the CDR3 DNA reads TGTGCCAGCAGCTTTGGGCCGGACAGGGGTGGCAATCAGCCCCAGCATTTT.

This clone has only a few counts. V gene TRBV29-1 combines with J gene TRBJ2-7; the D gene is possibly TRBD1 (6 bases). Germline loops: CDR1 SQVTM, CDR2 ANQGSEA. The CDR3 is 13 residues long. V dropped 4 bases and J dropped 2 bases, with 12 bases sitting between them. The CDR3, as DNA: TGCAGCGTTGCCGGTCAGGGGACCTACGAGCAGTACTTC. Its protein is CSVAGQGTYEQYF.

The V and J genes are TRBV30 and TRBJ2-3, with D tentatively TRBD1 (6 bases). The CDR3 loop spans 13 amino acids. CDR1 GTSNPN and CDR2 SVGIG come from the germline V gene (reference sequence). V gave up 5 bases and J gave up 4 bases, with 13 bases separating them. The CDR3 loop reads CAWGQGLADTQYF. In nucleotides, the CDR3 is TGTGCCTGGGGGCAGGGGTTGGCAGATACGCAGTATTTT.

V gene TRBV12-5 combines with J gene TRBJ1-2; 8 bases line up with TRBD1. From germline, CDR1 is LGHNT and CDR2 FRNRAP. Trimming took 5 bases from V and 0 from J; bases not matched to a gene: 5. The CDR3 is 15 amino acids. CDR3 DNA sequence: TGTGCTAGTGGTACGCAGGGGGCTGCTAACTATGGCTACACCTTC. Translation gives CASGTQGAANYGYTF. The whole variable domain, remainder taken from reference TRBV12-5 and TRBJ1-2, is DARVTQTPRHKVTEMGQEVTMRCQPILGHNTVFWYRQTMMQGLELLAYFRNRAPLDDSGMPKDRFSAEMPDATLATLKIQPSEPRDSAVYFCASGTQGAANYGYTFGSGTRLTVV.

This clone was observed a handful of times. The chain carries TRBV5-1 and TRBJ2-3, with 10 bases identical to TRBD2. CDR1 is SGHRS, CDR2 YFSETQ, per germline. CDR3 length: 15 residues. V trimming: 3 bases; J trimming: 4 bases; junction bases outside the gene matches: 5. CDR3 DNA: TGCGCCAGCAGCTCTAGCGGGGGTAACGCAGATACGCAGTATTTT. Translated: CASSSSGGNADTQYF.

As to this clone: One junction end does not reproduce the germline sequence, and a read error may be involved. The gene calls are TRBV19 and TRBJ2-3, with TRBD2 as a possible D gene (5 bases). The CDR3 has 16 amino acids. From germline, CDR1 is LNHDA and CDR2 SQIVND (reference sequence). The CDR3 region is CASGIGSGRTPDTQYF. The CDR3 DNA is TGTGCCAGTGGTATTGGAAGCGGACGAACACCAGATACGCAGTATTTT.

This clone was detected only a few times. The V and J genes are TRBV6-5 and TRBJ2-5; tentatively, D is TRBD1 (5 bases). The CDR3 is 13 residues long. V was trimmed by 6 bases and J by 0 bases, leaving 8 bases between them. The germline V gene encodes CDR1 MNHEY and CDR2 SVGAGI. The CDR3 here is CASSRTHQETQYF. The CDR3 DNA reads TGTGCCAGCAGCCGGACACACCAAGAGACCCAGTACTTC.

The J gene is TRBJ2-1, the V gene TRBV29-1, with a weak D call TRBD1 (6 bases). Germline V gene lookup returns CDR1 SQVTM and CDR2 ANQGSEA. This CDR3 spans 12 amino acids. Trimming left V 3 bases short and J 7 bases short, with 10 bases between. Written as DNA, the CDR3 is TGCAGCGTTGAGAGGGGGAGAAATGAGCAGTTCTTC. This encodes CSVERGRNEQFF.

The chain joins TRBV2 to TRBJ2-3; TRBD2 matches at 8 bases. Germline CDR1 is SNHLY and CDR2 is FYNNEI. Trimming took 10 bases from V and 1 from J; bases not matched to a gene: 7. The length of the CDR3 is 14 residues. The CDR3 region is CATGRGARTDTQYF. CDR3 DNA sequence: TGTGCCACCGGGCGGGGGGCCCGCACAGATACGCAGTATTTT.

This chain uses TRBV7-2 with TRBJ1-6; D not resolved. The CDR3 length is 13 residues. The germline gives CDR1 SGHTA, CDR2 FQGNSA. The V end lost 5 bases, the J end lost 8 bases, and 10 bases lay between the germline ends. CDR3 amino acids: CASSPDGDSPLHF. The CDR3 bases are TGTGCCAGCAGCCCGGACGGGGATTCACCCCTCCACTTT.

This chain links TRBV7-6 with TRBJ2-1; D may be TRBD1 (5 bases). V lost 1 base and J 10 bases, leaving 5 bases between the germline ends. This CDR3 spans 11 amino acids. Germline values: CDR1 SGHVS, CDR2 FNYEAQ. The CDR3 region has the DNA TGTGCCAGCAGCTTAGGGGGCGAGCAGTTCTTC. This codes for CASSLGGEQFF. The full variable domain, in which reference TRBV7-6 and TRBJ2-1 provide the parts outside the CDR3, is GAGVSQSPRYKVTKRGQDVALRCDPISGHVSLYWYRQALGQGPEFLTYFNYEAQQDKSGLPNDRFSAERPEGSISTLTIQRTEQRDSAMYRCASSLGGEQFFGPGTRLTVL.

This clone has a handful of counts. The CDR3 here is CASSIALRVSTDTQYF. CDR3 in DNA: TGTGCCAGTAGTATAGCCCTACGCGTAAGCACAGATACGCAGTATTTT. The J gene is TRBJ2-3, the V gene TRBV19, with D unresolved. CDR3 length equals 16 residues. V lost 1 base to trimming and J lost 0 bases, with 11 bases between them. The germline CDR1 and CDR2 sequences are LNHDA and SQIVND (reference sequence).

V and J are TRBV30 and TRBJ1-4; perhaps TRBD1 as D (5 bases). Deletions cut 0 bases from V and 7 bases from J, with 15 bases between. Germline V gene lookup returns CDR1 GTSNPN and CDR2 SVGIG (reference sequence). The CDR3 is 15 amino acids. The CDR3 region has the DNA TGTGCCTGGAGTGTACGGGGGGGACGGTCTGAAAAACTGTTTTTT. Translated: CAWSVRGGRSEKLFF.

This chain connects TRBV2 to TRBJ2-1, with 8 bases fitting TRBD2. V shed 6 bases and J 8 bases; nucleotides not matched to a gene: 3. Germline V lookup: CDR1 SNHLY, CDR2 FYNNEI. There are 12 residues in the CDR3. The CDR3 DNA sequence: TGTGCCAGCAGCGGGACTAGGCATGAGCAGTTCTTC. It is translated as CASSGTRHEQFF.

V usage is TRBV6-1 and J usage is TRBJ2-2, with D maybe TRBD1 (6 bases). This CDR3 is built from 14 residues. Trimming stripped 3 bases from V and 5 bases from J, with 10 bases between. Germline assignment: CDR1 MNHNS and CDR2 SASEGT. CDR3 loop: CASSDWGRTGELFF. In nucleotides, the CDR3 is TGTGCCAGCAGTGACTGGGGGCGGACCGGGGAGCTGTTTTTT.

The gene calls are TRBV7-2 and TRBJ2-5, with 8 bases lining up with TRBD1. Per the germline V gene, CDR1 is SGHTA and CDR2 is FQGNSA. The CDR3 extends over 15 amino acids. Trimming at V came to 5 bases and at J to 4 bases, leaving 9 bases not matched to a gene. Here the CDR3 DNA reads TGTGCCAGCAGCGGAGGGCCTACAGGGGGAGAGACCCAGTACTTC. It is translated as CASSGGPTGGETQYF.

J is TRBJ1-4 and V is TRBV6-5; D might be TRBD1 (5 bases). V was clipped by 7 bases and J by 7 bases, with 10 bases between them. CDR3 length equals 12 residues. CDR1 MNHEY and CDR2 SVGAGI come from the germline V gene. The CDR3 DNA reads as TGTGCCAGCACCACGGGGGGTGAAAAACTGTTTTTT. This sequence encodes CASTTGGEKLFF.

The CDR3 loop reads CASSVATSGSDTQYF. As DNA, the CDR3 is TGTGCCAGCAGCGTAGCTACTAGCGGGAGTGATACGCAGTATTTT. The genes are TRBV9 and TRBJ2-3; 11 bases are a match to TRBD2. This CDR3 is built from 15 residues. The germline gives CDR1 SGDLS, CDR2 YYNGEE. With V trimmed by 0 bases and J by 6 bases, 3 bases remained unmatched.

This chain uses TRBV2 with TRBJ1-2, with 8 positions matching TRBD1. Trimming at V came to 6 bases and at J to 4 bases, leaving 10 bases not matched to a gene. Germline V gene lookup returns CDR1 SNHLY and CDR2 FYNNEI. This CDR3 has 15 amino acids. The CDR3 here is CASSKDRGLPYGYTF. CDR3 coding DNA: TGTGCCAGCAGCAAAGACAGGGGATTACCCTATGGCTACACCTTC.

In DNA, the CDR3 is TGTGCCAGCACCCGGGCGGGGAATCAGCCCCAGCATTTT. Amino acids: CASTRAGNQPQHF. The chain carries TRBV2 and TRBJ1-5, with D hard to call. CDR1 SNHLY and CDR2 FYNNEI come from the germline V gene. Trimming stripped 7 bases from V and 4 bases from J, with 11 bases between. The CDR3 runs to 13 residues. The variable domain in full, with the rest retrieved from reference TRBV2 and TRBJ1-5, is EPEVTQTPSHQVTQMGQEVILRCVPISNHLYFYWYRQILGQKVEFLVSFYNNEISEKSEIFDDQFSVERPDGSNFTLKIRSTKLEDSAMYFCASTRAGNQPQHFGDGTRLSIL.

The chain links TRBV19 to TRBJ1-1; D gene ambiguous. The V gene's germline CDR1 is LNHDA and CDR2 SQIVND (reference sequence). V was pared by 3 bases and J by 4 bases, with 6 bases between. The CDR3 runs 12 residues. CDR3 nucleotide sequence: TGTGCCAGTAGTATGGCAGGCACTGAAGCTTTCTTT. Residues: CASSMAGTEAFF.

This chain links TRBV18 with TRBJ2-5; D may be TRBD1 (6 bases). V was shortened by 5 bases and J by 4 bases, with 17 bases between the two germline ends. CDR1 and CDR2 from the germline V gene are KGHSH and LQKENI. The CDR3 consists of 15 residues. CDR3 DNA: TGTGCCAGCTCAGCGTCAACAGGGCTCCGAGAGACCCAGTACTTC. Protein product: CASSASTGLRETQYF. The full variable domain, its missing parts supplied by reference TRBV18 and TRBJ2-5, is NAGVMQNPRHLVRRRGQEARLRCSPMKGHSHVYWYRQLPEEGLKFMVYLQKENIIDESGMPKERFSAEFPKEGPSILRIQQVVRGDSAAYFCASSASTGLRETQYFGPGTRLLVL.

Only a few counts were recorded for this clone. V is TRBV19 and J is TRBJ2-2; 9 bases line up with TRBD1. V gave up 2 bases and J gave up 7 bases; unmatched junction bases: 5. CDR1 is LNHDA and CDR2 is SQIVND in the germline V gene (reference sequence). This CDR3 comprises 15 residues. The CDR3 DNA reads TGTGCCAGTAGTATAACGGGACAGGGAGTCGGGGAGCTGTTTTTT. It yields the protein CASSITGQGVGELFF. The full variable domain, with the rest looked up from reference TRBV19 and TRBJ2-2, is DGGITQSPKYLFRKEGQNVTLSCEQNLNHDAMYWYRQDPGQGLRLIYYSQIVNDFQKGDIAEGYSVSREKKESFPLTVTSAQKNPTAFYLCASSITGQGVGELFFGEGSRLTVL.

The chain is built from TRBV29-1 and TRBJ2-5; D possibly corresponds to TRBD2 (6 bases). Trimming stripped 5 bases from V and 7 bases from J, with 17 bases between. Per germline, CDR1 SQVTM and CDR2 ANQGSEA. CDR3 size: 13 residues. CDR3 DNA sequence: TGCAGCGTTACCGGGACTGGGGCGGGGACCCAGTACTTC. Residues: CSVTGTGAGTQYF. Filled out from reference TRBV29-1 and TRBJ2-5, the complete variable domain reads SAVISQKPSRDICQRGTSLTIQCQVDSQVTMMFWYRQQPGQSLTLIATANQGSEATYESGFVIDKFPISRPNLTFSTLTVSNMSPEDSSIYLCSVTGTGAGTQYFGPGTRLLVL.

The chain links TRBV6-5 to TRBJ1-3; the match to TRBD1 covers 7 bases. The CDR3 runs to 16 residues. From germline, CDR1 is MNHEY and CDR2 SVGAGI. V trimming: 0 bases; J trimming: 3 bases; junction bases outside the gene matches: 5. This CDR3 reads CASSYSKQGSGNTIYF. In DNA form, the CDR3 reads TGTGCCAGCAGTTACTCGAAACAGGGGAGTGGAAACACCATATATTTT.